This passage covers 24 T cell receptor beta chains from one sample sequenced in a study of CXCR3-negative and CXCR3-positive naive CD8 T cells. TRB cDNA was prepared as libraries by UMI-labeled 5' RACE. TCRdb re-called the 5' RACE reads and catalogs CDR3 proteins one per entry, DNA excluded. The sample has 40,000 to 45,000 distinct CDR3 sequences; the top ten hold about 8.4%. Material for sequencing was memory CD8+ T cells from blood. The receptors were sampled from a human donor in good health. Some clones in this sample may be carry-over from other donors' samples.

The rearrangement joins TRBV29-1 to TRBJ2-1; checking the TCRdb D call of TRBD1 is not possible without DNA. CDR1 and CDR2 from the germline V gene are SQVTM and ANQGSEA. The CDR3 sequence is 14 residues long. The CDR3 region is CSVTGTGINNEQFF.

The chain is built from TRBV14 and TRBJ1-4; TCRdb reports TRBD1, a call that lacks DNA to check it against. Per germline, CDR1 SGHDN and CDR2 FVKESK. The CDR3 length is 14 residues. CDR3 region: CASSQPGSNEKLFF.

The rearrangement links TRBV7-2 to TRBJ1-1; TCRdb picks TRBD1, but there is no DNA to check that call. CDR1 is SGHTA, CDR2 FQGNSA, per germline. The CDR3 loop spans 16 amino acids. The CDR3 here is CASSFSDQGWNTEAFF.

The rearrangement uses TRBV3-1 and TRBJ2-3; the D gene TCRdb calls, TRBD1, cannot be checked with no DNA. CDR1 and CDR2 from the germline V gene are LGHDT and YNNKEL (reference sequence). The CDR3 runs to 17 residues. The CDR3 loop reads CASSPSRDTAFTDTQYF.

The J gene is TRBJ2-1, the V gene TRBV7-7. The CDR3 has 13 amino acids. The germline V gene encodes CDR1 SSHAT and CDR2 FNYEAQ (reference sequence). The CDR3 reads CASSPTPTNEQFF.

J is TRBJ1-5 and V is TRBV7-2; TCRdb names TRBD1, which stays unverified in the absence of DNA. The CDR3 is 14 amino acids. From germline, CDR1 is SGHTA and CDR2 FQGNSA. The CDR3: CASSLEGGRQPQHF. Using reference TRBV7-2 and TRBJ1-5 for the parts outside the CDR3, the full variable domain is GAGVSQSPSNKVTEKGKDVELRCDPISGHTALYWYRQSLGQGLEFLIYFQGNSAPDKSGLPSDRFSAERTGGSVSTLTIQRTQQEDSAVYLCASSLEGGRQPQHFGDGTRLSIL.

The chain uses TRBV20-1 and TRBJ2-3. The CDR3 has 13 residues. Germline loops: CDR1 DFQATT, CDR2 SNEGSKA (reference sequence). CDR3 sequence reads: CSARDLGWDTQYF.

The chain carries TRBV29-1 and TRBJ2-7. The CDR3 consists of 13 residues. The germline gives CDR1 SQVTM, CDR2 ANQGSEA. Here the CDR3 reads CSAKLGSAYEQYF.

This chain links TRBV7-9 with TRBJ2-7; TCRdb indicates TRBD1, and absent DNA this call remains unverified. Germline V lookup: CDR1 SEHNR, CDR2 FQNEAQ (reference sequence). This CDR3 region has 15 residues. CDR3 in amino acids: CASSNPGQEIYEQYF.

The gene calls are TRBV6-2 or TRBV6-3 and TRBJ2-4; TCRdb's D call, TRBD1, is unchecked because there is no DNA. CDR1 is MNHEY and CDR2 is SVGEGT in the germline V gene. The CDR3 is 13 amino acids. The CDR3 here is CASSRTGSGIQYF.

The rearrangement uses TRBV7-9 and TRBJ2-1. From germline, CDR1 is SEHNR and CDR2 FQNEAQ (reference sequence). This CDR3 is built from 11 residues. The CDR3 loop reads CASGGNNEQFF.

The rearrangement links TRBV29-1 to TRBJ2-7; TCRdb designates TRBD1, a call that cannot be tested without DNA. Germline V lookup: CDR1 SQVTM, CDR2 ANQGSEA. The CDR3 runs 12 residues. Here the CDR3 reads CSVFVQGYEQYF.

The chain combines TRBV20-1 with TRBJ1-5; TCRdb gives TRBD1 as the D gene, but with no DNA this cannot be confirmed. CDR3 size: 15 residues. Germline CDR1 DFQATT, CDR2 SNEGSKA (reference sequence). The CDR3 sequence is CSAQAGSEGSQPQHF.

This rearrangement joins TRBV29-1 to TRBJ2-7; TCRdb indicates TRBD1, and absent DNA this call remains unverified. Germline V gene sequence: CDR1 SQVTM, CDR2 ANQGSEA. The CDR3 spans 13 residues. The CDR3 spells CSVVVTGGYEQYF.

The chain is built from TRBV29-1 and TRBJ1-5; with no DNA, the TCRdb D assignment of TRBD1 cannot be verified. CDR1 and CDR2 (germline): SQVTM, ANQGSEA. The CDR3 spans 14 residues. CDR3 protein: CSAITGYDNQPQHF.

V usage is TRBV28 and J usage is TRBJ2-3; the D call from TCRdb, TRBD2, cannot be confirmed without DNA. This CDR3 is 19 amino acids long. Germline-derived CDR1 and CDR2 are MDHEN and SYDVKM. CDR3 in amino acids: CASSPSGTSGGALPDTQYF. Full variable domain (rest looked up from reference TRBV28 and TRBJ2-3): DVKVTQSSRYLVKRTGEKVFLECVQDMDHENMFWYRQDPGLGLRLIYFSYDVKMKEKGDIPEGYSVSREKKERFSLILESASTNQTSMYLCASSPSGTSGGALPDTQYFGPGTRLTVL.

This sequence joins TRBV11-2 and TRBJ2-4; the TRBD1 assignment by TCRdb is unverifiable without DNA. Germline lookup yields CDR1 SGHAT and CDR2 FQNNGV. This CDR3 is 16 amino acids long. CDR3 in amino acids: CASSLDPGTGLNIQYF. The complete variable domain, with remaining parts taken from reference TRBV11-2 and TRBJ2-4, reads EAGVAQSPRYKIIEKRQSVAFWCNPISGHATLYWYQQILGQGPKLLIQFQNNGVVDDSQLPKDRFSAERLKGVDSTLKIQPAKLEDSAVYLCASSLDPGTGLNIQYFGAGTRLSVL.

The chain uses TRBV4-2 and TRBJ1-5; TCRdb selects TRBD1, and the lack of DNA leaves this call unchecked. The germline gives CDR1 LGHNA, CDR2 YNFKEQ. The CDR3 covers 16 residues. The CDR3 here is CASSQTLGQFDQPQHF.

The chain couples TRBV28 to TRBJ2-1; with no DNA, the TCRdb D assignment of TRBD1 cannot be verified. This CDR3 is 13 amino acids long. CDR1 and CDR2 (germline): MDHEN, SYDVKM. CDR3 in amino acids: CASRWGAYNEQFF.

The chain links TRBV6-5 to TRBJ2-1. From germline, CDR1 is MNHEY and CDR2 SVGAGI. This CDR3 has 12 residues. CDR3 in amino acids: CASSYSGGEQFF.

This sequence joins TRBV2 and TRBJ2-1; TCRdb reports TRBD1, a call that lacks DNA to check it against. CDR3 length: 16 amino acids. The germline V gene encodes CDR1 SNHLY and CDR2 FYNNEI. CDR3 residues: CASNWSGTGAYNEQFF.

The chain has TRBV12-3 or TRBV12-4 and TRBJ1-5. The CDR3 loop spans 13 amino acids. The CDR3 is CASSLGSNQPQHF.

The CDR3 spells CSVEAGGLTGNEQFF. The chain employs TRBV29-1 and TRBJ2-1; TCRdb reports TRBD2, a call that lacks DNA to check it against. Per germline, CDR1 SQVTM and CDR2 ANQGSEA. CDR3 length: 15 amino acids.

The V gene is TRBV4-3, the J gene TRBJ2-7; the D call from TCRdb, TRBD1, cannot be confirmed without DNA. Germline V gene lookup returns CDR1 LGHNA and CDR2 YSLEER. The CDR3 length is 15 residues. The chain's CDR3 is CASSQDTQGVDEQYF.